Listed below are T cell receptor beta chains from one sample, sequenced in a study of T cell responses to AZD1222 COVID-19 vaccine. The data were produced by immunoSEQ multiplex PCR, yet TCRdb's version contains in-frame clones alone and is incomplete. The table shows fewer than 100,000 clones, with 80% to 90% occurring only once. This specimen was peripheral blood, taken on day 0 of AZD1222 vaccination. The receptors stem from an adult in good health. CDR3s include the opening cysteine and the closing phenylalanine or tryptophan.

v_gene	j_gene	CDR3aa
TRBV5-6	TRBJ1-1	CASSFSEGEAFF
TRBV19	TRBJ2-2	CASSVPRTGEYTGELFF
TRBV9	TRBJ2-5	CASSPHFRGGETQYF
TRBV6-5	TRBJ1-1	CASSYSYHMNTEAFF
TRBV7-3	TRBJ2-6	CASSLSGAGPGANVLTF
TRBV3-1/TRBV3-2	TRBJ1-2	CASSQEGGAYTF
TRBV6-6	TRBJ1-5	CASSYSGAENQPQHF
TRBV7-9	TRBJ1-3	CASQAYGDSGNTIYF
TRBV28	TRBJ1-1	CASSSGWWTEAFF
TRBV6-1	TRBJ1-2	CASSEALRSGGYTF
TRBV19	TRBJ2-2	CASSIYGQGAHTGELFF
TRBV5-1	TRBJ2-1	CASSLGSGGYNEQFF
TRBV28	TRBJ1-1	CASSQPGQGYTEAFF
TRBV11-2	TRBJ2-3	CASSLPGRSTDTQYF
TRBV7-8	TRBJ1-1	CASRNSGTGIPEAFF
TRBV7-2	TRBJ2-5	CASSLGPGPQETQYF
TRBV24-1	TRBJ2-3	CATATADDTQYF
TRBV7-3	TRBJ1-3	CASSLGQPAVGNTIYF
TRBV29-1	TRBJ2-7	CSVEGGTGGGDEQYF
TRBV6-5	TRBJ2-7	CASRDTGDDEQYF
TRBV6-2/TRBV6-3	TRBJ2-5	CASSYWTSGTSGTQYF
TRBV28	TRBJ2-1	CASTGGAYNEQFF
TRBV3-1/TRBV3-2	TRBJ1-2	CASSPGTGGDYGYTF
TRBV27	TRBJ1-6	CASSRGQGQRSSPLHF
TRBV19	TRBJ2-7	CASRLGTGDYEQYF
TRBV18	TRBJ2-7	CASSSTPGLGKFSYEQYF
TRBV6-5	TRBJ2-2	CASSPGLAGTGELFF
TRBV5-4	TRBJ1-2	CASCTRGLAKGYTF
TRBV3-1/TRBV3-2	TRBJ1-6	CASSQDRPNYNSPLHF
TRBV10-3	TRBJ2-7	CAIRDLRQRGDEQYF
TRBV2	TRBJ1-1	CASSSQNTEAFF
TRBV4-3	TRBJ1-6	CASRETTGLNSPLHF
TRBV7-2	TRBJ2-1	CASSFSRGGNEQFF
TRBV2	TRBJ1-6	CASSEEGQNNSPLHF
TRBV11-1	TRBJ1-3	CASSDRTEYLGTIYF
TRBV5-6	TRBJ1-2	CASSPDRVYGYTF
TRBV5-5	TRBJ2-2	CASSLRTSVDTGELFF
TRBV15	TRBJ1-1	CATSKLGQKAFF
TRBV7-2	TRBJ2-1	CASSLGVNNEQFF
TRBV6-6	TRBJ1-1	CASSSNMARTEAFF
TRBV19	TRBJ1-5	CASMWGAGNQPQHF
TRBV4-3	TRBJ1-5	CASSQEPAGGAGAQHF
TRBV7-9	TRBJ1-4	CASSQGQGNEKLFF
TRBV2	TRBJ1-5	CASSERLENQPQHF
TRBV7-8	TRBJ2-1	CASSSLGAGAPYNEQFF